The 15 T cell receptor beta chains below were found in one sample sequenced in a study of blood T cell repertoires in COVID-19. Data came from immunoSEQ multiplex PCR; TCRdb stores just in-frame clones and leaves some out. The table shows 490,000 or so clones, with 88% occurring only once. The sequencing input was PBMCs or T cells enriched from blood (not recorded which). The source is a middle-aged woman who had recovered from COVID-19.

The CDR3 here is CAWSVGGAFGGQPQHF. The CDR3 nucleotides are TGTGCCTGGAGTGTAGGTGGGGCCTTCGGGGGTCAGCCCCAGCATTTT. The J gene is TRBJ1-5, the V gene TRBV30, with a weak D call TRBD1 (5 bases). The CDR3 runs 16 residues. V was trimmed by 0 bases and J by 6 bases, leaving 18 bases between them. Germline V gene data show CDR1 as GTSNPN and CDR2 as SVGIG (reference sequence).

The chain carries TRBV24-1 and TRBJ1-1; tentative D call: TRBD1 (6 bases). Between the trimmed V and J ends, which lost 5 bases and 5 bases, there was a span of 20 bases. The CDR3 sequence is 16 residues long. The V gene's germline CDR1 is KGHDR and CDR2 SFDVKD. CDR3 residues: CATSGGGPGSVTEAFF. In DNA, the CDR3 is TGTGCCACCAGTGGGGGGGGCCCCGGCAGTGTTACTGAAGCTTTCTTT.

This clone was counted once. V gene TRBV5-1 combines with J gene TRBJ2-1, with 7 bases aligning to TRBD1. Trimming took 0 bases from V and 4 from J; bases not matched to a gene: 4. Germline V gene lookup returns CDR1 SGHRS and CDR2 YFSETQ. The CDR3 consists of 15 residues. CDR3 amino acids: CASSLAGGAYNEQFF. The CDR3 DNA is TGCGCCAGCAGCTTGGCAGGGGGTGCGTACAATGAGCAGTTCTTC.

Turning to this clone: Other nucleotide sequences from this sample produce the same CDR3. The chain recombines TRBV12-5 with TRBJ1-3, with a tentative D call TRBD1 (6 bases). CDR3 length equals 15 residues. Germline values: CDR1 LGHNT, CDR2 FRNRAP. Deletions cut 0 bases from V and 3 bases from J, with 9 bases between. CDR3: CASGLVKGDGNTIYF. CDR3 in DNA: TGTGCTAGTGGTTTGGTAAAGGGGGATGGAAACACCATATATTTT.

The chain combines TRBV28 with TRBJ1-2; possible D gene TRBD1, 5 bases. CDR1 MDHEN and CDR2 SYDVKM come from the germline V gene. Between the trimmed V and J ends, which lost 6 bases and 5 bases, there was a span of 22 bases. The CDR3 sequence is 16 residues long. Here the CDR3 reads CASSPLRLSRGYGYTF. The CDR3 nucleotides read TGTGCCAGCAGCCCTCTCCGTTTGAGCCGGGGGTATGGCTACACCTTC.

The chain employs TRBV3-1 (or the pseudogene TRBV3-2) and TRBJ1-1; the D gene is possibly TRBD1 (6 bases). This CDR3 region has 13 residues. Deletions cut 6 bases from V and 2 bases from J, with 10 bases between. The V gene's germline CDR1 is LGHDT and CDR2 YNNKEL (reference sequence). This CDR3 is CASRRTDNTEAFF. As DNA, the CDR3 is TGTGCCAGCAGACGGACAGATAACACTGAAGCTTTCTTT.

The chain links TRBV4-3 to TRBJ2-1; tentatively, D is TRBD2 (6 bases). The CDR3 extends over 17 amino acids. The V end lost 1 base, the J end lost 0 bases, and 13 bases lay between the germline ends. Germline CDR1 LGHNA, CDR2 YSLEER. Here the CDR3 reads CASSQGDSPYSYNEQFF. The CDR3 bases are TGCGCCAGCAGCCAAGGGGACTCCCCTTACTCCTACAATGAGCAGTTCTTC.

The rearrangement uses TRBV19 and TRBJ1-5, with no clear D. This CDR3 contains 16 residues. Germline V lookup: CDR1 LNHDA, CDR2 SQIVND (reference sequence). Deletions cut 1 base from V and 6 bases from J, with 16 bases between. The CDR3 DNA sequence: TGTGCCAGTAGTATAGCCCCCCTCTGGGGAGGTCAGCCCCAGCATTTT. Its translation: CASSIAPLWGGQPQHF.

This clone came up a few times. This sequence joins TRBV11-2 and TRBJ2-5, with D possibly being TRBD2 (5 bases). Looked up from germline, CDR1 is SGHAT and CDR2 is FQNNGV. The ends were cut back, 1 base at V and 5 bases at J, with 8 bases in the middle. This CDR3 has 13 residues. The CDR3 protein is CASSLVAGETQYF. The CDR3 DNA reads TGTGCCAGCAGCTTAGTGGCGGGTGAGACCCAGTACTTC.

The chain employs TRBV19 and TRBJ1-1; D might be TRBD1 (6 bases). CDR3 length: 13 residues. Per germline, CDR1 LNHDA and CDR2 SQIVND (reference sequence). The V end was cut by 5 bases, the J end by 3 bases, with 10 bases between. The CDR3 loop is CASSLQGDTEAFF. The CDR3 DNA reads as TGTGCCAGTAGTTTACAGGGAGACACTGAAGCTTTCTTT.

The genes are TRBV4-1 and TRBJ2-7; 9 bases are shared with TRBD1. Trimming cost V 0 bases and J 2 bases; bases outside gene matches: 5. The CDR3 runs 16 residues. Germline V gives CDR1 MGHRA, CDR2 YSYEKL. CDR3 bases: TGCGCCAGCAGCCAAGATCGGACAGGGGAAGCCTACGAGCAGTACTTC. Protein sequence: CASSQDRTGEAYEQYF.

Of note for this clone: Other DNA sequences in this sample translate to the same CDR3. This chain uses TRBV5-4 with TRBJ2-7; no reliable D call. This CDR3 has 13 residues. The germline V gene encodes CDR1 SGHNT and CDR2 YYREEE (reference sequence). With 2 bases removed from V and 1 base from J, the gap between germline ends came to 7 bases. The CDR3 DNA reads TGTGCCAGCAGCTTACAGAGTTCCTACGAGCAGTACTTC. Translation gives CASSLQSSYEQYF.

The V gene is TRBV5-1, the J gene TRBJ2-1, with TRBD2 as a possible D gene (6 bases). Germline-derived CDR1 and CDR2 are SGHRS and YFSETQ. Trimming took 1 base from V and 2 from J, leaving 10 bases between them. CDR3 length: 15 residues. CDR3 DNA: TGCGCCAGCAGCTTGATTAGCGGTGCCTACAATGAGCAGTTCTTC. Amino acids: CASSLISGAYNEQFF.

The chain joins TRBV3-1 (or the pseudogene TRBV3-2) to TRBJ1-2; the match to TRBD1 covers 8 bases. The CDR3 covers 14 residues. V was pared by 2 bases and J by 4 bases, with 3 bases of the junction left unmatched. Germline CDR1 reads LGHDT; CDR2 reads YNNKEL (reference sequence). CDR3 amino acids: CASSQPQGGYGYTF. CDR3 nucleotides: TGTGCCAGCAGCCAACCACAGGGGGGCTATGGCTACACCTTC.

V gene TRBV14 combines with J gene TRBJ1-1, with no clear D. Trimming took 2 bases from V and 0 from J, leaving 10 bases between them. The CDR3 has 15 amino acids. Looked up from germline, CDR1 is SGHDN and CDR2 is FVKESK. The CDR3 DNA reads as TGTGCCAGCAGCCAATTTATCGGGATGAACACTGAAGCTTTCTTT. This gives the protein CASSQFIGMNTEAFF.